A selection of T cell receptor beta chains follows, all from one sample in a study of blood T cell repertoires in COVID-19. Sequencing used immunoSEQ multiplex PCR; TCRdb keeps in-frame clones, though not all of them. The table records hundreds of thousands of clones, approximately 90% of them present only once. Sequenced: PBMCs or T cells enriched from blood (not recorded which). These receptors were taken from a woman aged 40 to 50 who had recovered from COVID-19. Both conserved end residues are part of each CDR3. A D gene is named only where the DNA matches it firmly. Size values are once, few and many counts, or a class for expanded clones, and some rows have none.

size: NA
D: TRBD1
J: TRBJ1-1
V: TRBV2
DNA: TGTGCCACCGACAGGGGGCATGGGAACACTGAAGCTTTCTTT
CDR3: CATDRGHGNTEAFF

size: NA
D: TRBD1
J: TRBJ2-1
V: TRBV18
DNA: TGTGCCAGCTCACTCGGACAGGGCTCCTACAATGAGCAGTTCTTC
CDR3: CASSLGQGSYNEQFF

size: NA
D: NA
J: TRBJ1-4
V: TRBV4-1
DNA: TGCGCCAGCAGCCAAGAACGACACCCTAATGAAAAACTGTTTTTT
CDR3: CASSQERHPNEKLFF

size: NA
D: NA
J: TRBJ1-6
V: TRBV9
DNA: TGTGCCAGCAGCGTTGGAGCATATAATTCACCCCTCCACTTT
CDR3: CASSVGAYNSPLHF

size: few
D: NA
J: TRBJ1-2
V: TRBV11-3
DNA: TGTGCCAGCAGCTTAGTTGGCGGGGGCGCGAACTATGGCTACACCTTC
CDR3: CASSLVGGGANYGYTF

size: NA
D: TRBD1
J: TRBJ1-2
V: TRBV9
DNA: TGTGCCAGCAGCGTAGGGGCCCCAGGGGGAAATGGCTACACCTTC
CDR3: CASSVGAPGGNGYTF

size: NA
D: TRBD2
J: TRBJ2-5
V: TRBV7-2
DNA: TGTGCCAGCAGCTTGTTAGCGGGGGGGGGAGAGACCCAGTACTTC
CDR3: CASSLLAGGGETQYF

size: few
D: TRBD1
J: TRBJ1-1
V: TRBV2
DNA: TGTGCCAGCAGTATAGACAGGGATGAAGCTTTCTTT
CDR3: CASSIDRDEAFF

size: once
D: TRBD2
J: TRBJ2-2
V: TRBV24-1
DNA: TGTGCCACCAGTGTACCGACTAGCGGGGCCGGGGAGCTGTTTTTT
CDR3: CATSVPTSGAGELFF

size: NA
D: TRBD2
J: TRBJ2-4
V: TRBV6-5
DNA: TGTGCCAGCAGTTACTCGAAGGGGACTAGCGTAAACATTCAGTACTTC
CDR3: CASSYSKGTSVNIQYF

size: NA
D: NA
J: TRBJ1-2
V: TRBV7-9
DNA: TGTGCCAGCAGCTTAGGGGGCGCGGACTATGGCTACACCTTC
CDR3: CASSLGGADYGYTF

size: few
D: TRBD2
J: TRBJ2-1
V: TRBV4-2
DNA: TGTGCCAGCAGCCAAGACGGCTCTAGCGGGGGGTACAATGAGCAGTTCTTC
CDR3: CASSQDGSSGGYNEQFF

size: NA
D: NA
J: TRBJ1-1
V: TRBV28
DNA: TGTGCCAGCAGGGCCAGGGGTGTAAACACTGAAGCTTTCTTT
CDR3: CASRARGVNTEAFF

size: NA
D: NA
J: TRBJ2-3
V: TRBV2
DNA: TGTGCCAGCAGTTATGGGGGGTCAGATACGCAGTATTTT
CDR3: CASSYGGSDTQYF

size: NA
D: TRBD1
J: TRBJ2-5
V: TRBV25-1
DNA: TGTGCCAGCAGTGTCGGAGGTCAGGGGGCAAGAGAGACCCAGTACTTC
CDR3: CASSVGGQGARETQYF

size: NA
D: TRBD1
J: TRBJ1-1
V: TRBV27
DNA: TGTGCCAGCAGTAGAACCGGGACAGGGGTAACTGAAGCTTTCTTT
CDR3: CASSRTGTGVTEAFF

size: NA
D: NA
J: TRBJ2-3
V: TRBV6-5
DNA: TGTGCCAGCAGTTACCCAGGGGCAAATACGCAGTATTTT
CDR3: CASSYPGANTQYF

size: NA
D: TRBD2
J: TRBJ2-5
V: TRBV7-3
DNA: TGTGCCAGCAGCTTGGGTGGCGGGAGGGCCAAAGAGACCCAGTACTTC
CDR3: CASSLGGGRAKETQYF

size: NA
D: NA
J: TRBJ2-3
V: TRBV9
DNA: TGTGCCAGCAGCCCCCCGGGAACAGATACGCAGTATTTT
CDR3: CASSPPGTDTQYF

size: NA
D: NA
J: TRBJ2-3
V: TRBV7-3
DNA: TGTGCCAGCAGCTTAACGGGAGACCCATCTAGTGGCACAGATACGCAGTATTTT
CDR3: CASSLTGDPSSGTDTQYF

size: NA
D: TRBD2
J: TRBJ2-3
V: TRBV3-1/TRBV3-2
DNA: TGTGCCAGCAGCCCTAGCGGGACCCCGGTCAACGCAGATACGCAGTATTTT
CDR3: CASSPSGTPVNADTQYF

size: NA
D: TRBD1
J: TRBJ2-1
V: TRBV7-6
DNA: TGTGCCAGCAGCGAAGACAGGGGGCTCTGGGCGTTGAAGAATGAGCAGTTCTTC
CDR3: CASSEDRGLWALKNEQFF

size: NA
D: NA
J: TRBJ2-7
V: TRBV6-5
DNA: TGTGCCAGCAGCAACTCAGGGGCCCCTCCCTACGAGCAGTACTTC
CDR3: CASSNSGAPPYEQYF

size: NA
D: NA
J: TRBJ2-1
V: TRBV7-3
DNA: TGTGCCAGCAGCTTTGACATTGACGCCTTCAATGAGCAGTTCTTC
CDR3: CASSFDIDAFNEQFF

size: NA
D: NA
J: TRBJ2-1
V: TRBV18
DNA: TGTGCCAGCTCTAAACCCACGGTCCCGCTTGAGCAGTTCTTC
CDR3: CASSKPTVPLEQFF

size: NA
D: NA
J: TRBJ2-1
V: TRBV9
DNA: TGTGCCAGCAGCCTAGAGGGGGTCTACAATGAGCAGTTCTTC
CDR3: CASSLEGVYNEQFF

size: NA
D: TRBD1
J: TRBJ1-1
V: TRBV5-4
DNA: TGTGCCAGCAGAAACGACAGGGGGCGGACTGAAGCTTTCTTT
CDR3: CASRNDRGRTEAFF

size: once
D: NA
J: TRBJ1-1
V: TRBV5-6
DNA: TGTGCCAGCAGCTTGGGACAGGTGAACACTGAAGCTTTCTTT
CDR3: CASSLGQVNTEAFF

size: NA
D: NA
J: TRBJ1-3
V: TRBV28
DNA: TGTGCCAGCAAACTCCAGGGGTTAGCTGGAAACACCATATATTTT
CDR3: CASKLQGLAGNTIYF

size: NA
D: NA
J: TRBJ2-5
V: TRBV3-1/TRBV3-2
DNA: TGTGCCAGCAGCCAAGATCCCAGGGTAAAGACCCAGTACTTC
CDR3: CASSQDPRVKTQYF

size: NA
D: NA
J: TRBJ1-5
V: TRBV5-6
DNA: TGTGCCAGCAGCTCCACAGGGTATCAGCCCCAGCATTTT
CDR3: CASSSTGYQPQHF

size: NA
D: TRBD1
J: TRBJ1-5
V: TRBV27
DNA: TGTGCCAGCAGCACTAGACAGGGGACGGGACAGCCCCAGCATTTT
CDR3: CASSTRQGTGQPQHF

size: NA
D: NA
J: TRBJ1-5
V: TRBV2
DNA: TGTGCCAGCAGGTGGAGTAGCAATCAGCCCCAGCATTTT
CDR3: CASRWSSNQPQHF

size: NA
D: NA
J: TRBJ1-3
V: TRBV12-3/TRBV12-4
DNA: TGTGCCAGCAGCCTACCGGACACCATATATTTT
CDR3: CASSLPDTIYF

size: NA
D: TRBD2
J: TRBJ2-3
V: TRBV30
DNA: TGTGCCTGGAGCCTTAGACTAGCGAGGAGCACAGATACGCAGTATTTT
CDR3: CAWSLRLARSTDTQYF

size: once
D: NA
J: TRBJ2-7
V: TRBV25-1
DNA: TGTGCCAGCAGTCTTACAGGGTACGAGCAGTACTTC
CDR3: CASSLTGYEQYF

size: few
D: TRBD1
J: TRBJ1-5
V: TRBV28
DNA: TGTGCCAGCAGTTCGACAGGGGAGGGGCCCCAGCATTTT
CDR3: CASSSTGEGPQHF

size: NA
D: TRBD2
J: TRBJ2-5
V: TRBV20-1
DNA: TGCAGTGCTAGTCGTCTAGCGGGGGGCCGTCGAGAGACCCAGTACTTC
CDR3: CSASRLAGGRRETQYF

size: NA
D: NA
J: TRBJ1-2
V: TRBV6-5
DNA: TGTGCCAGCAGTAACCCGAGACAGGTTCAGTTC
CDR3: CASSNPRQVQF

size: NA
D: TRBD1
J: TRBJ1-5
V: TRBV27
DNA: TGTGCCAGCAGTAGACAGGGGGGCAATCAGCCCCAGCATTTT
CDR3: CASSRQGGNQPQHF

size: NA
D: TRBD1
J: TRBJ2-7
V: TRBV6-5
DNA: TGTGCCAGCACCCCGGGACAGAGGCGAAACGAGCAGTACTTC
CDR3: CASTPGQRRNEQYF

size: once
D: NA
J: TRBJ1-2
V: TRBV5-1
DNA: TGCGCCAGCAGCCTCGACACGGAATATGGCTACACCTTC
CDR3: CASSLDTEYGYTF

size: NA
D: NA
J: TRBJ2-3
V: TRBV12-3/TRBV12-4
DNA: TGTGCCAGCAGTTTAATAGTGGATACGCAGTATTTT
CDR3: CASSLIVDTQYF

size: NA
D: TRBD2
J: TRBJ2-7
V: TRBV19
DNA: TGTGCCAGTAGTCCCAGCGGGAACTCCTACGAGCAGTACTTC
CDR3: CASSPSGNSYEQYF

size: NA
D: NA
J: TRBJ2-2
V: TRBV4-1
DNA: TGCGCCAGCAGCCATCTAGAGAGCGACACCGGGGAGCTGTTTTTT
CDR3: CASSHLESDTGELFF

size: NA
D: NA
J: TRBJ2-3
V: TRBV24-1
DNA: TGTGCCACCAGCGACCGGACACAATCCACAGATACGCAGTATTTT
CDR3: CATSDRTQSTDTQYF

size: NA
D: NA
J: TRBJ2-7
V: TRBV19
DNA: TGTGCCAGTAACCTGAATTTTGGAGGTTACGAGCAGTACTTC
CDR3: CASNLNFGGYEQYF

size: NA
D: NA
J: TRBJ2-7
V: TRBV21-1
DNA: TGTGCCAGCAGCAAAGGCACGAGCGGGGGGAAACACGAGCAGTACTTC
CDR3: CASSKGTSGGKHEQYF

size: NA
D: TRBD2
J: TRBJ2-7
V: TRBV7-2
DNA: TGTGCCAGCAGCCGGACTAGCGGGGAAGACGAGCAGTACTTC
CDR3: CASSRTSGEDEQYF

size: once
D: TRBD1
J: TRBJ2-1
V: TRBV6-5
DNA: TGTGCCAGCAAACAGGGGGCAGACACCTACAATGAGCAGTTCTTC
CDR3: CASKQGADTYNEQFF

size: NA
D: TRBD1
J: TRBJ1-2
V: TRBV20-1
DNA: TGCAGTGCTAGTTCCGTCCGACAGGGCCTATGGGGCTACACCTTC
CDR3: CSASSVRQGLWGYTF

size: many
D: TRBD1
J: TRBJ1-1
V: TRBV7-8
DNA: TGTGCCAGCAGCGTACAGGGGGGCACTGAAGCTTTCTTT
CDR3: CASSVQGGTEAFF

size: NA
D: TRBD1
J: TRBJ2-7
V: TRBV7-8
DNA: TGTGCCAGCAGCTTAGTCCCCGGGACAGCCTCCTACGAGCAGTACTTC
CDR3: CASSLVPGTASYEQYF

size: few
D: NA
J: TRBJ1-1
V: TRBV7-3
DNA: TGTGCCAGCAGCTTGGCCCCGAACACTGAAGCTTTCTTT
CDR3: CASSLAPNTEAFF